The 26 T cell receptor beta chains below come from one sample, sequenced in a study of CD8+ T cells in alopecia areata. Regarding treatment: oral pan-JAK inhibitor, 5-10 mg twice daily. Once RNA had been extracted, it was reverse transcribed into cDNA to act as the sequencing template. This table comes from immunoSEQ multiplex PCR, and its TCRdb copy is limited to in-frame clones, with some not included. The sample contains 150,000 to 250,000 clones, 55% to 75% of which appear only once. The sequences come from CD4+ T cells sorted from blood, collected at week 24, from a patient treated with tofacitinib. The source is a human donor with alopecia areata.

The gene calls are TRBV5-4 and TRBJ2-3; 12 positions match TRBD2. Germline-derived CDR1 and CDR2 are SGHNT and YYREEE (reference sequence). This CDR3 is built from 16 residues. Trimming took 1 base from V and 5 from J; bases not matched to a gene: 5. For the CDR3, the DNA is TGTGCCAGCAGCTTGCCCCCTAGCGGGGGGGGAGATACGCAGTATTTT. Translated, it gives CASSLPPSGGGDTQYF.

The chain recombines TRBV5-4 with TRBJ2-5; D perhaps matches TRBD2 (6 bases). The CDR3 covers 15 residues. CDR1 SGHNT and CDR2 YYREEE come from the germline V gene (reference sequence). The V and J ends lost 1 base and 1 base respectively, with 11 bases between them. The CDR3 spells CASSLRGTLQETQYF. The CDR3 nucleotides read TGTGCCAGCAGCTTGCGGGGGACCCTCCAAGAGACCCAGTACTTC.

This clone was counted a single time. The rearrangement links TRBV7-2 to TRBJ2-1; perhaps TRBD1 as D (6 bases). This CDR3 has 13 residues. V was pared by 5 bases and J by 3 bases, with 8 bases between. Germline V CDR1 and CDR2: SGHTA, FQGNSA. The CDR3 loop reads CASSAQGYNEQFF. The CDR3 nucleotides read TGTGCCAGCAGCGCACAGGGCTACAATGAGCAGTTCTTC. The full variable domain, rest sourced from reference TRBV7-2 and TRBJ2-1, is GAGVSQSPSNKVTEKGKDVELRCDPISGHTALYWYRQSLGQGLEFLIYFQGNSAPDKSGLPSDRFSAERTGGSVSTLTIQRTQQEDSAVYLCASSAQGYNEQFFGPGTRLTVL.

The table lists this clone with a few counts. The CDR3 DNA is TGTGCCTGGAGTGTTGGGGTCGGATACGAGCAGTACTTC. Its protein product is CAWSVGVGYEQYF. The rearrangement links TRBV30 to TRBJ2-7; D gene uncertain. The CDR3 has 13 residues. The germline V and J ends were trimmed by 0 bases and 4 bases, with 10 bases remaining between them. Per germline, CDR1 GTSNPN and CDR2 SVGIG (reference sequence).

CDR3 sequence (DNA): TGTGCCAGCAGCGACCGTGGGGGGAGAGAGACCCAGTACTTC. Amino acids: CASSDRGGRETQYF. The chain employs TRBV7-9 and TRBJ2-5; TRBD2 might be the D (6 bases). The germline V gene encodes CDR1 SEHNR and CDR2 FQNEAQ (reference sequence). The V gene lost 5 bases and the J gene lost 4 bases, with 14 bases spanning the gap. The CDR3 runs 14 residues.

The genes are TRBV7-2 and TRBJ2-4; D is uncertain. This CDR3 contains 14 residues. Trimming pared 4 bases from V and 8 bases from J, leaving 15 bases between. Per the germline V gene, CDR1 is SGHTA and CDR2 is FQGNSA. The CDR3 reads CASSSALSGDIQYF. The CDR3 region has the DNA TGTGCCAGCAGCTCAGCCTTGAGTGGGGACATTCAGTACTTC.

This clone was seen only a few times. The chain links TRBV9 to TRBJ2-1; 7 nucleotides match TRBD2. This CDR3 has 15 residues. Unmatched junction bases numbered 5, after V lost 0 bases and J lost 5 bases. Per the germline V gene, CDR1 is SGDLS and CDR2 is YYNGEE. The DNA for the CDR3 is TGTGCCAGCAGCGTAGAGGGAGGGCCGAACAATGAGCAGTTCTTC. Translated, it gives CASSVEGGPNNEQFF.

The J gene is TRBJ2-5, the V gene TRBV4-1, with 9 nucleotides matching TRBD1. The CDR3 covers 14 residues. The V gene's germline CDR1 is MGHRA and CDR2 YSYEKL. Germline trimming cut 4 bases from V and 2 bases from J; bases unmatched to any gene: 2. The CDR3 DNA follows: TGCGCCAGCAGCCCAGGGACAGGGCAAGAGACCCAGTACTTC. It encodes CASSPGTGQETQYF.

This rearrangement joins TRBV2 to TRBJ1-4; 10 bases line up with TRBD1. CDR1 is SNHLY, CDR2 FYNNEI, per germline. The CDR3 spans 16 residues. The trim removed 6 bases at V and 2 bases at J, leaving 6 bases unmatched. CDR3 residues: CASRPGQGGTNEKLFF. The CDR3 nucleotides read TGTGCCAGCAGACCCGGACAGGGGGGTACTAATGAAAAACTGTTTTTT.

This clone was seen only a few times. The chain joins TRBV5-1 to TRBJ2-2; 8 bases match TRBD1. The CDR3 covers 14 residues. Germline values: CDR1 SGHRS, CDR2 YFSETQ. V lost 6 bases, J lost 6 bases, and 7 bases stayed unmatched. The CDR3 spells CASTLTGVPGELFF. In nucleotides, the CDR3 is TGCGCCAGCACTCTGACAGGGGTCCCCGGGGAGCTGTTTTTT. Combining the CDR3 with reference TRBV5-1 and TRBJ2-2 gives the whole variable domain KAGVTQTPRYLIKTRGQQVTLSCSPISGHRSVSWYQQTPGQGLQFLFEYFSETQRNKGNFPGRFSGRQFSNSRSEMNVSTLELGDSALYLCASTLTGVPGELFFGEGSRLTVL.

The V gene is TRBV9, the J gene TRBJ1-6; tentatively, D is TRBD1 (6 bases). This CDR3 contains 14 residues. CDR1 SGDLS and CDR2 YYNGEE come from the germline V gene. V lost 0 bases, J lost 11 bases, and 12 bases lay in between. CDR3 sequence: CASSVDREIAPLHF. Written as DNA, the CDR3 is TGTGCCAGCAGCGTAGACAGGGAAATTGCACCCCTCCACTTT.

The sample holds a few counts of this clone. This same CDR3 is encoded by further DNA sequences in the sample. This chain uses TRBV18 with TRBJ2-7, with unresolved D. This CDR3 has 13 amino acids. Germline V gene lookup returns CDR1 KGHSH and CDR2 LQKENI. V gave up 6 bases and J gave up 0 bases, with 9 bases separating them. In DNA form, the CDR3 reads TGTGCCAGCTCCCCATCGAGCTCCTACGAGCAGTACTTC. Encoded protein: CASSPSSSYEQYF. Drawing the rest from reference TRBV18 and TRBJ2-7, the complete variable domain is NAGVMQNPRHLVRRRGQEARLRCSPMKGHSHVYWYRQLPEEGLKFMVYLQKENIIDESGMPKERFSAEFPKEGPSILRIQQVVRGDSAAYFCASSPSSSYEQYFGPGTRLTVT.

A few counts support this clone. V is TRBV19 and J is TRBJ1-5, with D possibly TRBD1 on 5 matching bases. CDR1 is LNHDA, CDR2 SQIVND, per germline (reference sequence). V was shortened by 1 base and J by 5 bases, with 12 bases between the two germline ends. This CDR3 is 15 amino acids long. The CDR3 here is CASSIGPGSYQPQHF. CDR3 sequence (DNA): TGTGCCAGTAGTATAGGGCCAGGGAGTTATCAGCCCCAGCATTTT.

The chain has TRBV25-1 and TRBJ2-7; D may be TRBD1 (6 bases). Germline loops: CDR1 MGHDK, CDR2 SYGVNS. This CDR3 has 15 residues. V was shortened by 3 bases and J by 2 bases, with 14 bases between the two germline ends. The CDR3, as DNA: TGTGCCAGCAGTGACACCGGGACACCGACCTACGAGCAGTACTTC. This gives the protein CASSDTGTPTYEQYF.

This clone was observed a handful of times. This chain links TRBV29-1 with TRBJ2-4; 8 nucleotides match TRBD1. J was trimmed by 4 bases and V by 2 bases; bases with no gene match: 7. The CDR3 covers 15 residues. Germline CDR1 SQVTM, CDR2 ANQGSEA. The CDR3 DNA reads as TGCAGCGTTGAAATTTCAGGGGGCTGGAAAAACATTCAGTACTTC. Its translation is CSVEISGGWKNIQYF.

This clone was seen many times. CDR3: CASSYGGTDTQYF. The CDR3 region has the DNA TGTGCCAGCAGTTACGGGGGCACAGATACGCAGTATTTT. The chain carries TRBV6-6 and TRBJ2-3; D is unresolved. The V and J ends lost 2 bases and 1 base respectively, with 4 bases between them. Looked up from germline, CDR1 is MNHNY and CDR2 is SVGAGI (reference sequence). CDR3 size: 13 residues.

The chain joins TRBV6-6 to TRBJ1-4; no firm D call. V gave up 4 bases and J gave up 8 bases, with 5 bases separating them. CDR1 and CDR2 (germline): MNHNY, SVGAGI (reference sequence). This CDR3 is built from 11 residues. CDR3 DNA sequence: TGTGCCAGCAGTTTGGGCGAAAAACTGTTTTTT. As protein: CASSLGEKLFF.

This chain joins TRBV4-3 and TRBJ2-3; D not resolved. Germline values: CDR1 LGHNA, CDR2 YSLEER. CDR3 size: 15 residues. V lost 2 bases and J 2 bases, leaving 11 bases between the germline ends. CDR3: CASSQSRSATDTQYF. In nucleotides, the CDR3 is TGCGCCAGCAGCCAATCCCGTAGTGCCACAGATACGCAGTATTTT.

As concerns this clone: Other nucleotide sequences in the sample specify the same CDR3. The CDR3 here is CASSLDGETQYF. Written as DNA, the CDR3 is TGTGCCAGCAGCTTAGATGGAGAGACCCAGTACTTC. The V and J genes are TRBV7-2 and TRBJ2-5; D is unclear. Trimming took off 1 base at V and 4 bases at J, with 4 bases between the two ends. The germline gives CDR1 SGHTA, CDR2 FQGNSA. The CDR3 spans 12 residues.

This chain connects TRBV30 to TRBJ2-5; D not resolved. Between the trimmed V and J ends, which lost 7 bases and 4 bases, there was a span of 25 bases. Germline V lookup: CDR1 GTSNPN, CDR2 SVGIG (reference sequence). The CDR3 has 16 residues. The CDR3 protein is CALTFALRRRRETQYF. CDR3 coding DNA: TGTGCCTTAACTTTCGCCCTTCGGCGCCGCCGAGAGACCCAGTACTTC.

J is TRBJ2-1 and V is TRBV5-1; possibly TRBD1 or TRBD2 for D (5 bases each). The germline V gene has CDR1 SGHRS and CDR2 YFSETQ. V lost 4 bases to trimming and J lost 4 bases, with 15 bases between them. The CDR3 loop spans 15 amino acids. CDR3 protein: CASSIEGFAYNEQFF. CDR3 bases: TGCGCCAGCAGCATTGAGGGGTTTGCTTACAATGAGCAGTTCTTC.

This chain joins TRBV28 and TRBJ2-5, with TRBD2 identical over 7 bases. The CDR3 covers 15 residues. V shed 5 bases and J 2 bases; nucleotides not matched to a gene: 8. Germline lookup yields CDR1 MDHEN and CDR2 SYDVKM. This chain's CDR3 is CASSPMGRGQETQYF. In DNA, the CDR3 is TGTGCCAGCAGTCCCATGGGGAGGGGACAAGAGACCCAGTACTTC.

The chain combines TRBV30 with TRBJ2-7, with TRBD2 as a possible D gene (6 bases). The germline V and J ends were trimmed by 2 bases and 2 bases, with 13 bases remaining between them. The V gene's germline CDR1 is GTSNPN and CDR2 SVGIG (reference sequence). The CDR3 has 14 residues. CDR3 loop: CAWSSGDPAYEQYF. The CDR3 coding sequence is TGTGCCTGGAGTTCGGGGGACCCAGCCTACGAGCAGTACTTC.

This clone has a handful of counts. The chain has TRBV9 and TRBJ2-7; perhaps D is TRBD1 or TRBD2 (5 bases each). The CDR3 spans 13 residues. Looked up from germline, CDR1 is SGDLS and CDR2 is YYNGEE. V was trimmed by 6 bases and J by 0 bases, leaving 10 bases between them. CDR3: CASTRDGSYEQYF. The CDR3 nucleotides are TGTGCCAGCACCCGGGACGGCTCCTACGAGCAGTACTTC.

This clone has only a few counts. This chain links TRBV6-5 with TRBJ1-2; D is unresolved. Trimming stripped 4 bases from V and 4 bases from J, with 10 bases between. CDR1 and CDR2 from the germline V gene are MNHEY and SVGAGI. The CDR3 runs to 13 residues. The CDR3, as DNA: TGTGCCAGCAGTTTCGGACCGTTCTATGGCTACACCTTC. Translating it yields CASSFGPFYGYTF.

This rearrangement joins TRBV2 to TRBJ2-7; D is undetermined. This CDR3 has 15 amino acids. Germline V CDR1 and CDR2: SNHLY, FYNNEI. The V end lost 2 bases, the J end lost 1 base, and 12 bases lay between the germline ends. The CDR3 region is CASSETSTASYEQYF. CDR3 coding DNA: TGTGCCAGCAGTGAAACGTCAACGGCTTCCTACGAGCAGTACTTC.